Each of the 5 T cell receptor beta chains below was sequenced from the same sample in a study of blood T cell repertoires in COVID-19. Repertoires were generated with immunoSEQ multiplex PCR, while TCRdb's copy carries only in-frame clones and drops some. The sample lists approximately 200,000 clones, roughly four fifths occurring once. The sample was PBMCs or T cells enriched from blood (not recorded which). The receptors were gathered from a man aged 40-49 years who had recovered from COVID-19.

In DNA, the CDR3 is TGCGCCAGCTCTCTAGCGGGAGGGCCTACAGATACGCAGTATTTT. Translation gives CASSLAGGPTDTQYF. The rearrangement links TRBV10-2 to TRBJ2-3; 12 bases match TRBD2. V shed 8 bases, J shed 3 bases, and the junction held 6 bases outside the gene matches. The CDR3 extends over 15 amino acids. CDR1 WSHSY and CDR2 SAAADI come from the germline V gene.

The chain carries TRBV15 and TRBJ1-5; 9 nucleotides agree with TRBD1. Germline CDR1 and CDR2: LNHNV and YYDKDF (reference sequence). The CDR3 length is 19 residues. V lost 0 bases, J lost 2 bases, and 11 bases stayed unmatched. The CDR3 reads CATSRDFLSGQGGNQPQHF. CDR3 bases: TGTGCCACCAGCAGAGATTTCCTTTCGGGACAGGGAGGCAATCAGCCCCAGCATTTT.

The chain is built from TRBV12-3 or TRBV12-4 and TRBJ1-3; D perhaps matches TRBD1 (6 bases). The CDR3 runs to 13 residues. V was shortened by 6 bases and J by 1 base, with 7 bases between the two germline ends. The CDR3 sequence is CASRQGSGNTIYF. DNA of the CDR3: TGTGCCAGCAGGCAGGGGTCTGGAAACACCATATATTTT.

The chain uses TRBV15 and TRBJ1-4, with D hard to call. Between the trimmed V and J ends, which lost 0 bases and 0 bases, there was a span of 5 bases. CDR1 is LNHNV and CDR2 is YYDKDF in the germline V gene (reference sequence). The CDR3 is 15 residues long. CDR3 residues: CATSRDRSTNEKLFF. In DNA form, the CDR3 reads TGTGCCACCAGCAGAGACAGATCAACTAATGAAAAACTGTTTTTT.

This clone was detected only once. At the DNA level, this CDR3 is encoded by other sequences in the same sample as well. This sequence joins TRBV9 and TRBJ1-1; a weak D match, TRBD1 (5 bases). Per germline, CDR1 SGDLS and CDR2 YYNGEE. This CDR3 comprises 14 residues. The ends were cut back, 0 bases at V and 1 base at J, with 7 bases in the middle. CDR3 in amino acids: CASSVGGRNTEAFF. The CDR3 DNA reads as TGTGCCAGCAGCGTAGGGGGCAGGAACACTGAAGCTTTCTTT.